The clone carrying this TCR beta chain was seen more than once but under ten times. Its antigen is currently unknown. The source of the sample is a study of post-analysis software for immune sequencing data. As for the study in general: In terms of disease course, relapsing-remitting, secondary progressive and progressive-relapsing multiple sclerosis were included. Study findings and constraints: Same-batch samples co-clustered strongly by F measure. Controls significantly exceeded multiple sclerosis patients in normalized Chao1 diversity. A few TRBV segments appeared more often in patients than in controls, and TRBV5-6, TRBV5-1 and TRBV20-1 were among these.

This CDR3 is 12 amino acids long. Trimming cost V 2 bases and J 5 bases, with 7 bases left between them. CDR1 and CDR2 (germline): PRHDT, FYEKMQ (reference sequence). The TCR beta cDNA libraries carried unique molecular identifiers. Approximately 500,000 cDNA molecules were obtained from approximately 0.91 to 9.4 million T cells. A single record per CDR3 protein comes from TCRdb applying MiXCR to the PCR reads. The data contain 350,000 to 450,000 distinct CDR3 sequences, about a third of them singletons. Sequencing was carried out using blood. The chain couples TRBV13 to TRBJ2-7, with D perhaps being TRBD1 or TRBD2 (5 bases each). The clonotype was recovered from a girl between 5 and 17 years old with multiple sclerosis. The CDR3 sequence: CASSLRDHEQYF. The CDR3 DNA reads TGTGCCAGCAGCTTAAGGGACCACGAGCAGTACTTC.